This record concerns one TCR beta chain sequence. These data come from a study of T-cell memory formation after mild COVID-19. One entry per CDR3 protein results from TCRdb running MiXCR on the 5' RACE reads. Among nearly 200,000 distinct CDR3 sequences listed, about 17% were seen once. The CDR3 is 13 residues long. Germline values: CDR1 KGHSH, CDR2 LQKENI. With 2 bases removed from V and 0 bases from J, the gap between germline ends came to 4 bases. The chain carries TRBV18 and TRBJ2-5, with D unclear. The sequence came from an adult woman who had mild COVID-19 (a few samples of this study predate the infection). Cell type and time point are not known. Sequenced: PBMCs or a T cell subset sorted from them (not recorded which). CDR3 bases: TGTGCCAGCTCACCAGGGCACCAAGAGACCCAGTACTTC. Translating it yields CASSPGHQETQYF.